A selection of T cell receptor beta chains follows, all from one sample in a study of post-analysis software for immune sequencing data. TCRdb analysed the PCR reads with MiXCR anew, one entry per CDR3 protein. Of fewer than 600,000 distinct CDR3 sequences in the sample, nearly 45% were seen once. Sequencing was performed on blood. These receptors originate from a girl between 5 and 17 years old with multiple sclerosis. Each CDR3 is given with its conserved first and last residue. A D gene is named only where the DNA matches it firmly. Expanded clones get a size class; other rows say once, few or many, or leave the size out.

size: NA
D: TRBD1
J: TRBJ1-1
V: TRBV28
CDR3: CASSFPGGGTEAFF
DNA: TGTGCCAGCAGTTTCCCAGGGGGGGGCACTGAAGCTTTCTTT

size: NA
D: NA
J: TRBJ2-7
V: TRBV12-3/TRBV12-4
CDR3: CASSFSVDVGGSYEQYF
DNA: TGTGCCAGCAGTTTCTCTGTGGACGTCGGCGGCTCCTACGAGCAGTACTTC

size: NA
D: NA
J: TRBJ2-7
V: TRBV28
CDR3: CASTPSRNEQYF
DNA: TGTGCCAGCACCCCCTCGCGGAACGAGCAGTACTTC

size: many
D: NA
J: TRBJ2-7
V: TRBV5-1
CDR3: CASGDSLTDEQYF
DNA: TGCGCCAGCGGTGACAGCCTTACCGACGAGCAGTACTTC

size: NA
D: TRBD2
J: TRBJ2-1
V: TRBV12-3/TRBV12-4
CDR3: CASSGALVAGADEQFF
DNA: TGTGCCAGCAGTGGGGCTTTGGTGGCGGGAGCCGATGAGCAGTTCTTC

size: few
D: NA
J: TRBJ1-2
V: TRBV24-1
CDR3: CATSDQTGTADYGYTF
DNA: TGTGCCACCAGTGACCAAACCGGGACGGCGGATTATGGCTACACCTTC

size: NA
D: NA
J: TRBJ2-1
V: TRBV18
CDR3: CASSPTGNNEQFF
DNA: TGTGCCAGCTCACCCACAGGGAACAATGAGCAGTTCTTC

size: NA
D: NA
J: TRBJ2-3
V: TRBV5-4
CDR3: CASFGGGPLLTDTQYF
DNA: TGTGCCAGCTTTGGGGGAGGCCCCCTTCTGACAGATACGCAGTATTTT

size: NA
D: NA
J: TRBJ1-1
V: TRBV29-1
CDR3: CSVAKETIQNTEAFF
DNA: TGCAGCGTTGCAAAAGAGACTATACAGAACACTGAAGCTTTCTTT

size: few
D: TRBD2
J: TRBJ2-5
V: TRBV20-1
CDR3: CSARDGGRGETQYF
DNA: TGCAGTGCTAGAGACGGCGGGAGGGGAGAGACCCAGTACTTC

size: few
D: TRBD1
J: TRBJ2-5
V: TRBV11-2
CDR3: CASSPPTGGAWETQYF
DNA: TGTGCCAGCAGCCCCCCCACAGGGGGCGCGTGGGAGACCCAGTACTTC

size: few
D: NA
J: TRBJ2-1
V: TRBV20-1
CDR3: CSARGGHEQFF
DNA: TGCAGTGCTAGAGGAGGCCATGAGCAGTTCTTC

size: NA
D: TRBD1
J: TRBJ1-2
V: TRBV29-1
CDR3: CSVGTGEGYTF
DNA: TGCAGCGTTGGAACAGGGGAAGGCTACACCTTC

size: NA
D: NA
J: TRBJ2-7
V: TRBV19
CDR3: CASSVGGRGCEQYF
DNA: TGTGCCAGTAGTGTCGGCGGGCGAGGCTGCGAGCAGTACTTC

size: NA
D: TRBD2
J: TRBJ2-1
V: TRBV7-3
CDR3: CASSPDRLAGGAEQFF
DNA: TGTGCCAGCAGCCCCGATCGACTAGCGGGAGGAGCTGAGCAGTTCTTC

size: NA
D: NA
J: TRBJ1-5
V: TRBV12-3/TRBV12-4
CDR3: CASSLALKGNRNQPQHF
DNA: TGTGCCAGCAGTTTAGCGCTTAAGGGGAATCGCAATCAGCCCCAGCATTTT

size: NA
D: NA
J: TRBJ2-7
V: TRBV19
CDR3: CASSMRGSEQYF
DNA: TGTGCCAGTAGTATGAGGGGGAGCGAGCAGTACTTC

size: NA
D: NA
J: TRBJ2-5
V: TRBV29-1
CDR3: CSPTGRYQETQYF
DNA: TGCAGCCCCACAGGAAGGTACCAAGAGACCCAGTACTTC

size: few
D: TRBD1
J: TRBJ2-7
V: TRBV6-5
CDR3: CASSYGTGRYTYEQYF
DNA: TGTGCCAGCAGTTACGGGACAGGGAGGTACACCTACGAGCAGTACTTC

size: NA
D: NA
J: TRBJ2-5
V: TRBV28
CDR3: CASTNGVRGETQYF
DNA: TGTGCCAGCACGAACGGGGTTCGGGGAGAGACCCAGTACTTC

size: NA
D: TRBD2
J: TRBJ2-3
V: TRBV12-3/TRBV12-4
CDR3: CASSDSGTSTDTQYF
DNA: TGTGCCAGCAGTGATAGCGGGACTAGCACAGATACGCAGTATTTT

size: once
D: NA
J: TRBJ2-5
V: TRBV6-1
CDR3: CASSEKWRTLYQETQYF
DNA: TGTGCCAGCAGTGAGAAGTGGCGCACCCTGTACCAAGAGACCCAGTACTTC

size: NA
D: NA
J: TRBJ2-7
V: TRBV20-1
CDR3: CSARDVPTGNEQYF
DNA: TGCAGTGCTAGAGATGTGCCAACGGGGAACGAGCAGTACTTC

size: few
D: TRBD1
J: TRBJ2-7
V: TRBV6-2/TRBV6-3
CDR3: CASTRQGPFYEQYF
DNA: TGTGCCAGTACTCGACAGGGCCCTTTCTACGAGCAGTACTTC

size: NA
D: NA
J: TRBJ1-5
V: TRBV20-1
CDR3: CSASPRVGGSNQPQHF
DNA: TGCAGTGCTAGCCCACGAGTCGGGGGTAGCAATCAGCCCCAGCATTTT

size: few
D: NA
J: TRBJ1-4
V: TRBV6-5
CDR3: CASSSVGPKKLFF
DNA: TGTGCCAGCAGTTCGGTAGGGCCGAAAAAACTGTTTTTT

size: NA
D: NA
J: TRBJ2-6
V: TRBV7-2
CDR3: CASSLASGAGANVLTF
DNA: TGTGCCAGCAGCTTAGCGTCGGGGGCTGGGGCCAACGTCCTGACTTTC

size: NA
D: TRBD1
J: TRBJ1-1
V: TRBV20-1
CDR3: CSAVGQGAWSTEAFF
DNA: TGCAGTGCGGTGGGACAGGGGGCATGGAGCACTGAAGCTTTCTTT

size: NA
D: NA
J: TRBJ1-1
V: TRBV4-3
CDR3: CASSQDRVRNTEAFF
DNA: TGCGCCAGCAGCCAAGACAGGGTACGGAACACTGAAGCTTTCTTT

size: NA
D: TRBD2
J: TRBJ2-5
V: TRBV15
CDR3: CATSTREGAQETQYF
DNA: TGTGCCACCAGCACCCGGGAGGGCGCCCAAGAGACCCAGTACTTC

size: NA
D: NA
J: TRBJ2-1
V: TRBV7-2
CDR3: CASSSKLRVSYNEQFF
DNA: TGTGCCAGCAGCTCCAAGCTCAGGGTCTCCTACAATGAGCAGTTCTTC

size: NA
D: NA
J: TRBJ2-7
V: TRBV6-5
CDR3: CASSPQGRGRYEQYF
DNA: TGTGCCAGCAGTCCACAGGGACGAGGGCGTTACGAGCAGTACTTC

size: NA
D: NA
J: TRBJ2-1
V: TRBV11-1
CDR3: CASSPPGTYNNEQFF
DNA: TGTGCCAGCAGCCCCCCCGGGACATACAACAATGAGCAGTTCTTC